The present TCR beta chain was sequenced within a study of blood T cell repertoires in COVID-19. Study-level background: Italy, Spain and the United States were the sources of the convalescent and acute COVID-19 samples.

Trimming stripped 4 bases from V and 6 bases from J, with 25 bases between. This CDR3 is built from 18 residues. Germline CDR1 and CDR2: MDHEN and SYDVKM. Sequencing was performed with immunoSEQ multiplex PCR; in TCRdb, only in-frame clones are kept and a portion is missing. The sample records under 250,000 clones, 80% to 85% being singletons. Source material: peripheral blood. The clonotype originates from a woman in her thirties who had recovered from COVID-19. The chain employs TRBV28 and TRBJ1-5; D is possibly TRBD1 (5 bases). The CDR3 bases are TGTGCCAGCAGTTCTACCGGGAGGGCAGGGTCGGCACGTCAGCCCCAGCATTTT. It codes for CASSSTGRAGSARQPQHF.